This is a list of T cell receptor beta chains from one sample in a study of long-term antiretroviral therapy in people with HIV. Generated by immunoSEQ multiplex PCR, the TCRdb table keeps only in-frame clones and is missing some. The sample lists approximately 35,000 clones, more than 95% seen once, with around 3.1% in the top ten. Sequenced material: unsorted PBMCs, taken 6.9 years after starting antiretroviral therapy. The receptors shown here come from a young man with HIV. Each CDR3 is given with its conserved first and last residue.

v_call: TRBV29-1; j_call: TRBJ1-2; cdr3_length: 14; cdr3_aa: CSVYAGQGLHGYTF
v_call: TRBV7-6; j_call: TRBJ1-4; cdr3_length: 13; cdr3_aa: CASSRVTNEKLFF
v_call: TRBV11-2; j_call: TRBJ2-7; cdr3_length: 16; cdr3_aa: CASSLTGTYNGHEQYF
v_call: TRBV18; j_call: TRBJ2-7; cdr3_length: 14; cdr3_aa: CASSPPNVSYEQYF
v_call: TRBV4-1; j_call: TRBJ2-3; cdr3_length: 14; cdr3_aa: CASSLSGGADTQYF
v_call: TRBV9; j_call: TRBJ2-7; cdr3_length: 12; cdr3_aa: CASSGILGEQYF
v_call: TRBV5-4; j_call: TRBJ2-7; cdr3_length: 17; cdr3_aa: CASSLYSHGGHSYEQYF
v_call: TRBV7-9; j_call: TRBJ1-1; cdr3_length: 13; cdr3_aa: CASSLEGNTEAFF
v_call: TRBV6-6; j_call: TRBJ1-3; cdr3_length: 15; cdr3_aa: CASSYEGISGNTIYF
v_call: TRBV5-1; j_call: TRBJ2-1; cdr3_length: 15; cdr3_aa: CASSRGTSQGNEQFF
v_call: TRBV11-2; j_call: TRBJ2-7; cdr3_length: 13; cdr3_aa: CASSSDSFYEQYF
v_call: TRBV11-2; j_call: TRBJ2-3; cdr3_length: 12; cdr3_aa: CASSLLGDTQYF
v_call: TRBV29-1; j_call: TRBJ1-1; cdr3_length: 13; cdr3_aa: CSVGGAGDFQAFF
v_call: TRBV19; j_call: TRBJ2-3; cdr3_length: 15; cdr3_aa: CASSFTGQGLDTQYF
v_call: TRBV9; j_call: TRBJ2-7; cdr3_length: 14; cdr3_aa: CASSVDGSSYEQYF
v_call: TRBV6-1; j_call: TRBJ1-5; cdr3_length: 15; cdr3_aa: CASSEVGGIYQPQHF
v_call: TRBV14; j_call: TRBJ1-1; cdr3_length: 13; cdr3_aa: CASLTGGPIEAFF
v_call: TRBV4-3; j_call: TRBJ1-4; cdr3_length: 14; cdr3_aa: CASSQEVGNEKLFF
v_call: TRBV5-4; j_call: TRBJ1-2; cdr3_length: 13; cdr3_aa: CASSSTGNYGYTF
v_call: TRBV5-1; j_call: TRBJ2-7; cdr3_length: 17; cdr3_aa: CASRPTTSSTFVYEQYF
v_call: TRBV19; j_call: TRBJ2-1; cdr3_length: 16; cdr3_aa: CASSIWTGGATNEQFF
v_call: TRBV5-1; j_call: TRBJ2-7; cdr3_length: 15; cdr3_aa: CASSLGNRHLYEQYF
v_call: TRBV7-8; j_call: TRBJ1-5; cdr3_length: 16; cdr3_aa: CASSFGQIYSNQPQHF
v_call: TRBV29-1; j_call: TRBJ1-2; cdr3_length: 13; cdr3_aa: CSVEGQGAHGYTF
v_call: TRBV27; j_call: TRBJ1-6; cdr3_length: 15; cdr3_aa: CASSYWTGDNSPLHF
v_call: TRBV6-4; j_call: TRBJ1-1; cdr3_length: 17; cdr3_aa: CASSATTGTLDRTEAFF
v_call: TRBV9; j_call: TRBJ1-4; cdr3_length: 16; cdr3_aa: CASSGGGQGVGEKLFF
v_call: TRBV7-7; j_call: TRBJ2-1; cdr3_length: 13; cdr3_aa: CASSPGYNNEQFF
v_call: TRBV13; j_call: NA; cdr3_length: 14; cdr3_aa: CASSSGQGEYEQYF
v_call: TRBV29-1; j_call: TRBJ2-7; cdr3_length: 12; cdr3_aa: CSVARETYEQYF
v_call: TRBV7-2; j_call: TRBJ1-1; cdr3_length: 14; cdr3_aa: CASSLGALNTEAFF